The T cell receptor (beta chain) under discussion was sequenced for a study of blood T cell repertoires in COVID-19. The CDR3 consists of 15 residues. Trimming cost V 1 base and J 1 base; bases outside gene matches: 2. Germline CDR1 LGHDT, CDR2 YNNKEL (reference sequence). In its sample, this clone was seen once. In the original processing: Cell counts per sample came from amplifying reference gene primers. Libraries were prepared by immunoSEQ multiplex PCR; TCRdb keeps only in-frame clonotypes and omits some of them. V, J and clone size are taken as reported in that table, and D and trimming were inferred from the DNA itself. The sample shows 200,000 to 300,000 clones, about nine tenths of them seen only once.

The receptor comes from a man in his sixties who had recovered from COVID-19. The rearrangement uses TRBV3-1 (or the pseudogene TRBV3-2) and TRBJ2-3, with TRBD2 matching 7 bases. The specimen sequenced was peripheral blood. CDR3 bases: TGTGCCAGCAGCCAAGCAGGACTAGGCACAGATACGCAGTATTTT. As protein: CASSQAGLGTDTQYF.